This T cell receptor (beta chain) was identified during a study of graft-versus-host responses after intestinal transplantation. Study-level information: Among the recipients, transplants were multivisceral, liver-intestinal, or isolated intestinal. Every recipient had anti-thymocyte globulin induction and about three years of tacrolimus plus steroids. Overall study results and limits: Those patients showing graft-donor T cell macrochimerism displayed high graft-versus-host to host-versus-graft clonal ratios in allografts. GvH clone levels peaked in circulation, and this peak was associated with early post-transplant HvG declines.

This table comes from immunoSEQ multiplex PCR, and its TCRdb copy is limited to in-frame clones, with some not included. Seen here are 20,000 to 25,000 clones, roughly 72% observed once, and the top ten hold under 4%. Intraepithelial lymphocytes and lamina propria lymphocytes were released through processing of graft tissue. A note on this clone: Antigen specificity is unknown.

This specimen consisted of ileum tissue, obtained 12 days after intestinal transplant. This receptor was taken from a human patient who received an intestinal transplant, so some T cells may come from the graft donor.

CDR3 residues: CASSPGGAYEQYF. CDR3 nucleotide sequence: TGTGCCAGCAGCCCGGGGGGTGCCTACGAGCAGTACTTC. J is TRBJ2-7 and V is TRBV5-4; 7 bases agree with TRBD2. The CDR3 contains 13 residues. Germline CDR1 SGHNT, CDR2 YYREEE (reference sequence). V was pared by 4 bases and J by 2 bases, with 3 bases of the junction left unmatched.